This T cell receptor beta chain was identified in a study of T cell repertoires in cytomegalovirus infection. Study as a whole: Signatures in public TCR beta sequences pointed to both CMV infection and matching HLA type.

A single record per CDR3 protein comes from TCRdb applying MiXCR to the reads. Of about 900,000 distinct CDR3 sequences listed, roughly 30% are singletons. Whole-study results and caveats: Across the ex vivo response, the dominant clonotypes were HLA-C-restricted CMV-specific TCR beta clonotypes. There were carriers of CMV plus the relevant HLA, and cumulative public TCR beta family frequency identified them.

Regarding this clonotype: Its antigen remains unknown. The junction differs from germline at one of its ends, possibly a read error.

Germline V lookup: CDR1 MGHRA, CDR2 YSYEKL. The CDR3 is made up of 17 amino acids. This sequence joins TRBV4-1 and TRBJ2-1; either TRBD1 or TRBD2 may fit D (6 bases each). The TCR sequence derives from a human donor in good health (CMV status not recorded). Some clones in this sample may be carry-over from other donors' samples. The sequenced sample was cultured CD8+ T cells from PBMCs, obtained from culture after CMV antigen stimulation. The CDR3 loop reads CASSVFSVGGSYNEQFF. The CDR3 DNA follows: TGCGCCAGCAGCGTGTTCTCGGTGGGGGGCTCCTACAATGAGCAGTTCTTT.